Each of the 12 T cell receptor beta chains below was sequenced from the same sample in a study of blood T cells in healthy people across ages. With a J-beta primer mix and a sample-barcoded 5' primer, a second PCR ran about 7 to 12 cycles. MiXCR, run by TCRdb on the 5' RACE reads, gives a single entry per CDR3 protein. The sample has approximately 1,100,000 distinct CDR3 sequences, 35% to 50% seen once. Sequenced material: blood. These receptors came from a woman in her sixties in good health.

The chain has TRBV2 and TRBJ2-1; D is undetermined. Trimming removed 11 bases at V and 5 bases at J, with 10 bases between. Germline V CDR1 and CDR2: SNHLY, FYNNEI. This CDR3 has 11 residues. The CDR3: CAAGPNNEQFF. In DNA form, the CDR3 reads TGTGCCGCTGGGCCCAACAATGAGCAGTTCTTC.

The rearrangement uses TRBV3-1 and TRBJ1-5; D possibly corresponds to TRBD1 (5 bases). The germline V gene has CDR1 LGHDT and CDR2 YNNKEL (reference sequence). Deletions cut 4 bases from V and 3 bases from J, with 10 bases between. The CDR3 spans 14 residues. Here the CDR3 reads CASSRTGFNQPQHF. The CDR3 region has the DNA TGTGCCAGCAGCCGCACAGGTTTCAATCAGCCCCAGCATTTT. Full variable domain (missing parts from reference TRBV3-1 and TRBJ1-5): DTAVSQTPKYLVTQMGNDKSIKCEQNLGHDTMYWYKQDSKKFLKIMFSYNNKELIINETVPNRFSPKSPDKAHLNLHINSLELGDSAVYFCASSRTGFNQPQHFGDGTRLSIL.

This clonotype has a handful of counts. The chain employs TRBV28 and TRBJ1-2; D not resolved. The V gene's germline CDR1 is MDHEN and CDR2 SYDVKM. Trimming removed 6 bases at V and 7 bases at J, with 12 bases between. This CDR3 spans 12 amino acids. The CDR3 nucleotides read TGTGCCAGCAGCCCGTCGGGGAGTGGCTACACCTTC. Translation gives CASSPSGSGYTF.

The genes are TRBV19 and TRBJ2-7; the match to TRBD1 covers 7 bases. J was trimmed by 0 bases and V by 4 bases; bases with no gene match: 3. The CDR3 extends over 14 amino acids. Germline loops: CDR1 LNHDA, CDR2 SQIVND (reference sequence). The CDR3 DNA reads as TGTGCCAGTAGTACCACAGGGGACTCCTACGAGCAGTACTTC. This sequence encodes CASSTTGDSYEQYF.

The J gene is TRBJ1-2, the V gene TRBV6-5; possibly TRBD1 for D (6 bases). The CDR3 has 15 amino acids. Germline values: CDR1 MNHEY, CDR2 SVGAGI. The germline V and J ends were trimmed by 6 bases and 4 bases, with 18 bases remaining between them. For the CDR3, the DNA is TGTGCCAGCAGCCAGAGGGGGGCGGGGGCCTATGGCTACACCTTC. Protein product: CASSQRGAGAYGYTF.

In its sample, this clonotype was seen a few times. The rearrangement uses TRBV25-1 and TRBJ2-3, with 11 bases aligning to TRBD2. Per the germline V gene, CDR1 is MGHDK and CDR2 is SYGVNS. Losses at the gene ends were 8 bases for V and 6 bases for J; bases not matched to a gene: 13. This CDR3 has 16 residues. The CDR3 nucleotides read TGTGCCAGCTCACCTCCACAGACTAGCGGGAAGGATACGCAGTATTTT. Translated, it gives CASSPPQTSGKDTQYF. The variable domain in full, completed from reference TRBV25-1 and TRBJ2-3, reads EADIYQTPRYLVIGTGKKITLECSQTMGHDKMYWYQQDPGMELHLIHYSYGVNSTEKGDLSSESTVSRIRTEHFPLTLESARPSHTSQYLCASSPPQTSGKDTQYFGPGTRLTVL.

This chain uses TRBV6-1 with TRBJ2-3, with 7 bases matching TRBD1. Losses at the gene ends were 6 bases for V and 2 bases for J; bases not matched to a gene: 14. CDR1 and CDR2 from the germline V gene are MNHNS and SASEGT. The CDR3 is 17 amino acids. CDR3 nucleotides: TGTGCCAGCAGGCAGGGGGACGGTATGAGGATCACAGATACGCAGTATTTT. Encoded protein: CASRQGDGMRITDTQYF.

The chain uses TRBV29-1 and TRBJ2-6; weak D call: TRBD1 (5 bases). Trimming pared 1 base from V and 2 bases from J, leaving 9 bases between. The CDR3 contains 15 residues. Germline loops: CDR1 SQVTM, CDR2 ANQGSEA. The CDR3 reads CSVEGRAAGANVLTF. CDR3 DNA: TGCAGCGTTGAAGGCAGGGCTGCTGGGGCCAACGTCCTGACTTTC.

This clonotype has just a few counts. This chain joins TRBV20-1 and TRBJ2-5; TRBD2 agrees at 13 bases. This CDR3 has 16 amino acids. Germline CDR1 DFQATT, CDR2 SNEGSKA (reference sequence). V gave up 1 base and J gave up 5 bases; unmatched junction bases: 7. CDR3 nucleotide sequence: TGCAGTGCTAGAGTTACTAGCGGGAGGGCCGGGGAGACCCAGTACTTC. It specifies CSARVTSGRAGETQYF.

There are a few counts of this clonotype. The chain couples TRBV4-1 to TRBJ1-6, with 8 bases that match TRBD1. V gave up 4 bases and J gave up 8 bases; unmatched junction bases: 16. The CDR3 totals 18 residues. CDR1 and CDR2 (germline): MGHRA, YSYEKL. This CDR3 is CASSPPRGGDRRDSPLHF. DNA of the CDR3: TGCGCCAGCAGCCCTCCTCGCGGCGGGGACAGGCGGGATTCACCCCTCCACTTT.

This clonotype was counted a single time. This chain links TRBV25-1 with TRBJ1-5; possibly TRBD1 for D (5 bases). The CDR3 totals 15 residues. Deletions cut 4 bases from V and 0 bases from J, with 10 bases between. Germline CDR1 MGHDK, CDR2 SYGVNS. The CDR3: CASSVGAHSNQPQHF. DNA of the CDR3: TGTGCCAGCAGTGTAGGGGCCCATAGCAATCAGCCCCAGCATTTT.

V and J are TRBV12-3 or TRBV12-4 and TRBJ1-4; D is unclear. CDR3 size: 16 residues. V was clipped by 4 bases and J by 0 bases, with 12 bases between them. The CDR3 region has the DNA TGTGCCAGCAGTTCCGGCAGCCCGGCAACTAATGAAAAACTGTTTTTT. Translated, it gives CASSSGSPATNEKLFF.